This TCR beta chain was captured by sequencing in a study of blood T cell repertoires in COVID-19. Study-wide background: Acute-phase and convalescent COVID-19 samples originated in the United States, Italy and Spain. T cells, B-cell-depleted T cells, or PBMCs supplied cDNA or gDNA.

Per the original data handling: Amplification from reference gene primers served as the basis for estimated nucleated cell counts. Sequencing used immunoSEQ multiplex PCR; TCRdb keeps in-frame clones, though not all of them. Clonal size and the V and J genes are those of that table, whereas D and trimming came from the DNA. The data contain approximately 270,000 clones, 86% of them singletons. CDR3 size: 13 residues. The V and J ends lost 0 bases and 14 bases respectively, with 11 bases between them. Germline assignment: CDR1 MNHNY and CDR2 SVGAGI (reference sequence). The sample taken for sequencing was peripheral blood. This TCR came from a man aged 40-50 years with active or convalescent COVID-19. This chain joins TRBV6-6 and TRBJ1-6; no clear D. The CDR3 is CASSYSTPPSLHF. In DNA form, the CDR3 reads TGTGCCAGCAGTTACTCGACTCCCCCGTCCCTCCACTTT.